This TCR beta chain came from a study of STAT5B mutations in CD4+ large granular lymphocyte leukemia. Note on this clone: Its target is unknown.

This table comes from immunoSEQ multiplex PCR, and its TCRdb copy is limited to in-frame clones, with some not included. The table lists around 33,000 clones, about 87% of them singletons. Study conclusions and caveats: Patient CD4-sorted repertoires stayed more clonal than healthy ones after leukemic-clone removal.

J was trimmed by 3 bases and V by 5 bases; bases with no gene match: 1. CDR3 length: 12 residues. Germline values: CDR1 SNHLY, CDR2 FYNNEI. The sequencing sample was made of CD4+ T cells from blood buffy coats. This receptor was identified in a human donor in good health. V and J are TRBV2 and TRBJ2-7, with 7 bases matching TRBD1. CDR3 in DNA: TGTGCCAGCAGTAGGGACAGCTACGAGCAGTACTTC. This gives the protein CASSRDSYEQYF.